Listed below are T cell receptor beta chains from one sample, sequenced in a study of blood T cell repertoires in COVID-19. Clones were read by immunoSEQ multiplex PCR, and TCRdb kept only the in-frame ones, dropping some. This sample has over 250,000 clones; roughly 80% occur once, and the top ten carry roughly 1.5%. What was sequenced was peripheral blood. The receptors shown here come from a human donor with COVID-19, enrolled during active disease. The donor label of this sample is uncertain. The CDR3 runs from the conserved cysteine through the conserved F or W. The D gene is left open where the match is weak. Clone size, where shown, is once, few, many, or a class for clones that have expanded.

>TRBJ2-7|-|TRBV28|TRBD2|15
CASSPAAGGSFRGKF
TGTGCCAGCAGTCCAGCGGCGGGAGGGTCCTTTCGCGGAAAGTTC
>TRBJ2-3|-|TRBV6-1|TRBD2|16
CASSEAGLAGTDTQYF
TGTGCCAGCAGTGAAGCGGGACTAGCGGGCACAGATACGCAGTATTTT
>TRBJ2-7|-|TRBV12-3/TRBV12-4|-|12
CASSAGTPEQYF
TGTGCCAGCAGTGCAGGGACTCCGGAGCAGTACTTC
>TRBJ1-2|-|TRBV29-1|-|16
CSVGPPGGASSYGYTF
TGCAGCGTTGGACCACCTGGTGGGGCAAGCAGCTATGGCTACACCTTC
>TRBJ2-1|once|TRBV11-2|-|12
CASSLLYDEQFF
TGTGCCAGCAGCTTACTCTACGATGAGCAGTTCTTC
>TRBJ2-2|-|TRBV28|TRBD2|16
CASTRPGLALTGELFF
TGTGCCAGCACCCGGCCGGGACTAGCGCTTACCGGGGAGCTGTTTTTT
>TRBJ2-2|-|TRBV7-7|TRBD2|15
CASSRGGPNTGELFF
TGTGCTAGCAGCCGCGGGGGGCCTAACACCGGGGAGCTGTTTTTT
>TRBJ2-5|-|TRBV7-7|-|13
CASSLGLQETQYF
TGTGCTAGCAGCTTGGGCCTGCAAGAGACCCAGTACTTC
>TRBJ1-3|-|TRBV19|-|14
CASSTGISGNTIYF
TGTGCCAGTAGTACCGGGATATCTGGAAACACCATATATTTT
>TRBJ2-1|-|TRBV29-1|TRBD1|13
CSVDRQGGGEQFF
TGCAGCGTAGACCGACAGGGGGGGGGCGAGCAGTTCTTC
>TRBJ2-1|-|TRBV5-4|TRBD1|13
CASIRTGTNEQFF
TGTGCCAGCATCAGGACAGGGACCAATGAGCAGTTCTTC
>TRBJ2-1|-|TRBV10-3|TRBD2|14
CAIAEGGRGNEQFF
TGTGCCATCGCTGAGGGCGGGAGGGGCAATGAGCAGTTCTTC
>TRBJ2-7|-|TRBV3-1/TRBV3-2|-|15
CASSLLPDSSYEQYF
TGTGCCAGCAGCCTGCTCCCCGACAGTTCCTACGAGCAGTACTTC
>TRBJ2-7|-|TRBV21-1|-|16
CASGTEQNGRAHGQYF
TGTGCCAGCGGGACAGAACAGAACGGTAGGGCTCACGGGCAGTACTTC
>TRBJ1-1|few|TRBV14|-|12
CASSPLGAEAFF
TGTGCCAGCAGCCCGCTGGGGGCCGAAGCTTTCTTT
>TRBJ2-5|once|TRBV7-9|TRBD1|14
CASSLATGEETQYF
TGTGCCAGCAGCTTAGCCACAGGGGAAGAGACCCAGTACTTC
>TRBJ1-1|medium-sized|TRBV7-8|TRBD1|18
CASSLTGTVRPQNTEAFF
TGTGCCAGCAGCTTAACCGGGACAGTCAGGCCACAGAACACTGAAGCTTTCTTT
>TRBJ2-1|-|TRBV5-6|TRBD1|12
CASSPDRGEQFF
TGTGCCAGCAGCCCCGACAGGGGCGAGCAGTTCTTC
>TRBJ2-3|-|TRBV7-2|TRBD2|14
CASSLTSGTDTQYF
TGTGCCAGCAGCTTGACTAGCGGGACAGATACGCAGTATTTT
>TRBJ2-1|few|TRBV29-1|TRBD1|14
CSALGTGLSNEQFF
TGCAGCGCCCTCGGGACAGGGCTCTCGAATGAGCAGTTCTTC
>TRBJ1-4|-|TRBV18|-|16
CASSPGVTNTNEKLFF
TGTGCCAGCTCACCCGGGGTTACGAACACAAATGAAAAACTGTTTTTT
>TRBJ2-7|-|TRBV4-1|TRBD2|15
CASSRVISGSYEQYF
TGCGCCAGCAGCCGAGTAATTAGCGGGAGCTACGAGCAGTACTTC
>TRBJ2-5|-|TRBV3-1/TRBV3-2|TRBD2|14
CASSPSAGGETQYF
TGTGCCAGCAGCCCCTCAGCGGGAGGAGAGACCCAGTACTTC
>TRBJ2-3|once|TRBV18|-|14
CASSPGQRTDTQYF
TGTGCCAGCTCACCGGGACAACGCACAGATACGCAGTATTTT